These T cell receptor beta chains were read from a single sample in a study of control samples from healthy donors and cancer patients. Profiling relied on immunoSEQ multiplex PCR, and the TCRdb table lists in-frame clones only, not all of them. The data show about 28,000 clones, with approximately 87% seen just once and roughly 1.5% held by the top ten. Sample: PBMCs. These receptors originate from a woman between 40 and 55 years old with lung cancer. The CDR3 runs from the conserved cysteine through the conserved F or W. D genes are given only for firm matches. Only some rows state a clone size, as once, few, many or a class for expanded clones.

- | - | TRBJ1-2 | TRBV30 | TGTGCCTGGAGTGTAGGGGATCATGGCTACACCTTC | CAWSVGDHGYTF
- | - | TRBJ1-5 | TRBV28 | TGTGCCAGCAGTTTCTGGGCAGGGACCGTGGAAAATCAGCCCCAGCATTTT | CASSFWAGTVENQPQHF
- | - | TRBJ2-6 | TRBV5-1 | TGCGCCAGCAGCCAGGTCTCTGGGGCCAACGTCCTGACTTTC | CASSQVSGANVLTF
TRBD1 | - | TRBJ1-3 | TRBV7-9 | TGTGCCAGCAGCTTAGGGGCAGGGGGCTCTGGAAACACCATATATTTT | CASSLGAGGSGNTIYF
- | - | TRBJ1-4 | TRBV14 | TGTGCCAGCAGCCAAGGAGGGGGTCGGGGTGAAAAACTGTTTTTT | CASSQGGGRGEKLFF
- | once | TRBJ1-5 | TRBV6-5 | TGTGCCAGCAGAACCGGACAGCGAAATCAGCCCCAGCATTTT | CASRTGQRNQPQHF
TRBD2 | - | TRBJ2-3 | TRBV19 | TGTGCCAGTTCACTAGCGCAGTTCACAGATACGCAGTATTTT | CASSLAQFTDTQYF
TRBD2 | - | TRBJ2-1 | TRBV4-2 | TGTGCCAGCAGCCAAGATTCGGTAGCGGGGGGTAGGAATGAGCAGTTCTTC | CASSQDSVAGGRNEQFF
- | - | TRBJ1-5 | TRBV27 | TGTGCCAGCAGTTTAATTTCTGGGGCCATGGGGAATCAGCCCCAGCATTTT | CASSLISGAMGNQPQHF
- | once | TRBJ2-5 | TRBV6-5 | TGTGCCAGCAGTTACTCTTGGGGGAAGCAAGAGACCCAGTACTTC | CASSYSWGKQETQYF
TRBD1 | - | TRBJ2-1 | TRBV3-1/TRBV3-2 | TGTGCCAGCAGCCAACAAGGGACAGCCTACAATGAGCAGTTCTTC | CASSQQGTAYNEQFF
- | - | TRBJ2-7 | TRBV9 | TGTGCCAGCAGCTCCCCTCGGATCCTTTACGAGCAGTACTTC | CASSSPRILYEQYF
- | - | TRBJ2-7 | TRBV3-1/TRBV3-2 | TGTGCCAGCAGCCAAGATGGAATGGCAGGGATCCCCTACGAGCAGTACTTC | CASSQDGMAGIPYEQYF
- | - | TRBJ2-1 | TRBV7-3 | TGTGCCAGCAGCCCCTCCCGGACCCCCTACAATGAGCAGTTCTTC | CASSPSRTPYNEQFF
TRBD2 | - | TRBJ2-1 | TRBV7-9 | TGTGCCAGCAGATCTCTTTTAGCGGGGGAGAACAACAATGAGCAGTTCTTC | CASRSLLAGENNNEQFF
TRBD2 | - | TRBJ2-1 | TRBV9 | TGTGCCAGCAGCGCACAACCCACTAGCGGGGGTGGGGATGAGCAGTTCTTC | CASSAQPTSGGGDEQFF
- | - | TRBJ1-5 | TRBV6-5 | TGTGCCAGCAGCCAGACACTTAGCAATCAGCCCCAGCATTTT | CASSQTLSNQPQHF
- | - | TRBJ2-5 | TRBV3-1/TRBV3-2 | TGTGCCAGCAGCCAACAACTAGTATCGGGGGAGACCCAGTACTTC | CASSQQLVSGETQYF
TRBD1 | - | TRBJ2-4 | TRBV10-3 | TGTGCCATCAGTGGCGACAGGGGTTCAGACAAAAACATTCAGTACTTC | CAISGDRGSDKNIQYF
- | few | TRBJ1-6 | TRBV9 | TGTGCCAGCAGCGTAGCTTCGGCTCAGCCCCTCCACTTT | CASSVASAQPLHF
TRBD2 | - | TRBJ2-1 | TRBV5-1 | TGCGCCAGCAGCCCGGGGACTAGCGGGGAAGGTCATGAGCAGTTCTTC | CASSPGTSGEGHEQFF
TRBD2 | - | TRBJ2-3 | TRBV5-1 | TGCGCCAGCAGCTCCCGGGGCGGGGGGGCCGCAGATACGCAGTATTTT | CASSSRGGGAADTQYF
- | - | TRBJ2-6 | TRBV18 | TGTGCCAGCTCACCAGGGTTAACAGGCTACTCTGGGGCCAACGTCCTGACTTTC | CASSPGLTGYSGANVLTF
- | - | TRBJ2-2 | TRBV2 | TGTGCCAGCAGTCGGGGGCGAGGAAACACCGGGGAGCTGTTTTTT | CASSRGRGNTGELFF
- | - | TRBJ2-7 | TRBV7-9 | TGTGCCAGCACCCGGGACACATACTACGAGCAGTACTTC | CASTRDTYYEQYF
- | once | TRBJ2-7 | TRBV29-1 | TGCAGCGCCTCTCCGGGGGCAACCTACGAGCAGTACTTC | CSASPGATYEQYF
- | - | TRBJ1-1 | TRBV30 | TGTGCCTGGAGTCCCATTCCTACAGGGAGGATCGGTGAAGCTTTCTTT | CAWSPIPTGRIGEAFF
TRBD2 | - | TRBJ2-1 | TRBV30 | TGTGCCTGGAGTGCGGGCCAGCGGGGGTACAATGAGCAGTTCTTC | CAWSAGQRGYNEQFF
TRBD1 | - | TRBJ1-2 | TRBV18 | TGTGCCAGCTCACCTGGTACAGGGGGAGCTAACTATGGCTACACCTTC | CASSPGTGGANYGYTF
- | - | TRBJ1-2 | TRBV9 | TGTGCCAGCAGCCCAGACGACGGTCCCTATGGCTACACCTTC | CASSPDDGPYGYTF
- | - | TRBJ2-7 | TRBV19 | TGTGCCAGCTCGGGGACGAACGAGCAGTACTTC | CASSGTNEQYF
TRBD1 | - | TRBJ1-1 | TRBV9 | TGTGCCAGCAGCCCAAAAGCGAGACAGGGAGAAGCTTTCTTT | CASSPKARQGEAFF
- | - | TRBJ2-4 | TRBV4-2 | TGTGCCAGCAGCCAAGAAGTCCCAGCTGGTGGTGACATTCAGTACTTC | CASSQEVPAGGDIQYF
TRBD1 | few | TRBJ1-4 | TRBV28 | TGTGCCAGCAGTACACGATCCGGGACAGGGGACGAAAAACTGTTTTTT | CASSTRSGTGDEKLFF
TRBD1 | - | TRBJ2-3 | TRBV2 | TGTGCCAGCAGTGAACCTAGGACAGGGAATGGCCCGGGCACAGATACGCAGTATTTT | CASSEPRTGNGPGTDTQYF
TRBD2 | - | TRBJ2-3 | TRBV30 | TGTGCCTGGAGGGGACTACTTAGGGCAGATACGCAGTATTTT | CAWRGLLRADTQYF
- | - | TRBJ1-6 | TRBV7-6 | TGTGCCAGCAGCCTACGACAGGCAGATAATTCACCCCTCCACTTT | CASSLRQADNSPLHF
TRBD1 | - | TRBJ2-7 | TRBV11-2 | TGTGCCAGCAGCTTAGTGAGGGCAGGGGGACGCGAGCAGTACTTC | CASSLVRAGGREQYF
TRBD2 | - | TRBJ2-2 | TRBV30 | TGTGCCTGGGGAGCGGGGGGAATCGGGGAGCTGTTTTTT | CAWGAGGIGELFF
- | - | TRBJ1-2 | TRBV28 | TGTGCCAGCAGCCCCCCGGAGCGGTGGGGTGGCTACACCTTC | CASSPPERWGGYTF
- | - | TRBJ1-3 | TRBV12-3/TRBV12-4 | TGTGCCAGCATCCCAAGGGGTGGAAACACCATATATTTT | CASIPRGGNTIYF
TRBD1 | - | TRBJ1-4 | TRBV7-6 | TGTGCCAGCAGCCCAAGCGACAGGGGGCGGAAACTGTTTTTT | CASSPSDRGRKLFF
TRBD1 | - | TRBJ1-1 | TRBV19 | TGTGCCAGCCTGACAGGGGGTGGCACTGAAGCTTTCTTT | CASLTGGGTEAFF
TRBD1 | - | TRBJ1-2 | TRBV13 | TGTGCCAGCAGCTTCGACAGGGCCCGGGACTATGGCTACACCTTC | CASSFDRARDYGYTF
- | - | TRBJ1-5 | TRBV15 | TGTGCCACCAGCGAGAGGCGCCAGGGATATCAGCCCCAGCATTTT | CATSERRQGYQPQHF
- | once | TRBJ1-6 | TRBV3-1/TRBV3-2 | TGTGCCAGCAGCCAAGTCACCCTATCTCGGCCGGGACAACCTTTGTCACCCCTCCACTTT | CASSQVTLSRPGQPLSPLHF
- | - | TRBJ2-5 | TRBV11-2 | TGTGCCAGCAGTAGGGGGTTTGGGGACGGACAAGAGACCCAGTACTTC | CASSRGFGDGQETQYF
- | - | TRBJ2-1 | TRBV28 | TGTGCCAGCAGCTCCCTAGACAATGAGCAGTTCTTC | CASSSLDNEQFF